The 23 T cell receptor beta chains given below trace back to one sample, sequenced in a study of shared clonotypes between healthy human individuals. The naive CD8 population came from CD45RO-negative cells selected for CCR7, without terminally differentiated effector memory CD45RA+ cells. Sequenced by immunoSEQ multiplex PCR; TCRdb stores in-frame clones only, minus some. The sample shows approximately 2,000,000 clones, over 85% of them seen only once. Material for sequencing was naive CD8+ T cells from PBMCs. The receptors stem from a man in his late teens or twenties in good health. Some clones in this sample may be carry-over from other donors' samples.

This chain connects TRBV5-1 to TRBJ2-2, with D perhaps TRBD1 or TRBD2 (5 bases each). CDR1 SGHRS and CDR2 YFSETQ come from the germline V gene. V was pared by 4 bases and J by 0 bases, with 16 bases between. The CDR3 runs to 17 residues. CDR3 residues: CASSGWGRSANTGELFF. Here the CDR3 DNA reads TGCGCCAGCAGCGGGTGGGGACGCTCGGCGAACACCGGGGAGCTGTTTTTT.

The rearrangement joins TRBV28 to TRBJ1-2; D is ambiguous. Germline V gene lookup returns CDR1 MDHEN and CDR2 SYDVKM. The V gene lost 5 bases and the J gene lost 5 bases, with 15 bases spanning the gap. CDR3 length equals 14 residues. In DNA form, the CDR3 reads TGTGCCAGCAGTCCCCTAGGGAGTTCTTATGGCTACACCTTC. Amino acid sequence: CASSPLGSSYGYTF.

This clone is a singleton in its sample. The chain couples TRBV27 to TRBJ2-1, with 12 bases fitting TRBD2. CDR1 and CDR2 (germline): MNHEY, SMNVEV (reference sequence). The trim removed 8 bases at V and 4 bases at J, leaving 3 bases unmatched. The CDR3 contains 14 residues. CDR3 sequence reads: CASGLAGLYNEQFF. In DNA form, the CDR3 reads TGTGCCAGCGGACTAGCGGGACTGTACAATGAGCAGTTCTTC.

V and J are TRBV27 and TRBJ1-2; D remains unclear. V lost 4 bases to trimming and J lost 2 bases, with 14 bases between them. From germline, CDR1 is MNHEY and CDR2 SMNVEV (reference sequence). The CDR3 totals 15 residues. DNA for the CDR3: TGTGCCAGCAGTTCTTTACCATTGGCCAACTATGGCTACACCTTC. It encodes CASSSLPLANYGYTF.

The chain recombines TRBV27 with TRBJ2-3, with 12 bases aligning to TRBD2. V lost 3 bases, J lost 3 bases, and 7 bases stayed unmatched. The CDR3 has 17 residues. Germline CDR1 and CDR2: MNHEY and SMNVEV (reference sequence). CDR3 protein: CASSFSLAGGPTDTQYF. The CDR3 coding sequence is TGTGCCAGCAGTTTCTCTCTAGCGGGAGGGCCAACAGATACGCAGTATTTT.

This clone was seen a few times. The chain combines TRBV2 with TRBJ1-1; TRBD1 is a possible D gene (5 bases). V lost 7 bases, J lost 10 bases, and 19 bases lay in between. In germline, CDR1 is SNHLY, CDR2 FYNNEI. This CDR3 region has 13 residues. CDR3 residues: CASIPSGGIRAFF. In DNA form, the CDR3 reads TGTGCCAGCATCCCGAGCGGGGGGATTCGAGCTTTCTTT.

The genes are TRBV6-5 and TRBJ1-1; no clear D. The CDR3 totals 13 residues. V gave up 4 bases and J gave up 0 bases, with 6 bases separating them. Germline CDR1 and CDR2: MNHEY and SVGAGI. CDR3 residues: CASSFRVNTEAFF. The CDR3 DNA follows: TGTGCCAGCAGTTTCCGAGTGAACACTGAAGCTTTCTTT.

This clone was counted only a few times. J is TRBJ1-1 and V is TRBV7-9, with 9 bases identical to TRBD1. This CDR3 is built from 16 residues. V was clipped by 4 bases and J by 0 bases; unmatched bases: 6. Germline V gene lookup returns CDR1 SEHNR and CDR2 FQNEAQ (reference sequence). Here the CDR3 reads CASSSRDRAMNTEAFF. As DNA, the CDR3 is TGTGCCAGCAGCTCCCGGGACAGGGCAATGAACACTGAAGCTTTCTTT.

The chain recombines TRBV9 with TRBJ1-3; 8 nucleotides match TRBD1. The CDR3 spans 20 residues. CDR1 is SGDLS and CDR2 is YYNGEE in the germline V gene. The V segment lost 0 bases and the J segment 4 bases; nucleotides outside the gene matches: 18. The CDR3: CASSVAAKDREKRAGNTIYF. As DNA, the CDR3 is TGTGCCAGCAGCGTAGCGGCTAAGGACAGGGAAAAGCGAGCGGGAAACACCATATATTTT.

V usage is TRBV27 and J usage is TRBJ2-1; TRBD2 agrees at 7 bases. CDR1 MNHEY and CDR2 SMNVEV come from the germline V gene (reference sequence). V lost 2 bases, J lost 0 bases, and 7 bases stayed unmatched. CDR3 length: 17 residues. CDR3 DNA sequence: TGTGCCAGCAGTTTACTAGCGGCAGTATACTCCTACAATGAGCAGTTCTTC. It is translated as CASSLLAAVYSYNEQFF.

The chain carries TRBV5-6 and TRBJ2-1; 16 bases agree with TRBD2. In germline, CDR1 is SGHDT, CDR2 YYEEEE. The CDR3 runs to 18 residues. Trimming removed 0 bases from V and 6 bases from J; junction bases left unmatched: 6. CDR3 sequence: CASSLVVGLAGGPNEQFF. The CDR3 DNA reads as TGTGCCAGCAGCTTGGTCGTGGGACTAGCGGGAGGGCCCAATGAGCAGTTCTTC.

The gene calls are TRBV19 and TRBJ1-5; D gene unclear. With 6 bases removed from V and 6 bases from J, the gap between germline ends came to 12 bases. The CDR3 runs to 13 residues. From germline, CDR1 is LNHDA and CDR2 SQIVND (reference sequence). CDR3 amino acids: CASSIGAFQPQHF. DNA of the CDR3: TGTGCCAGTAGCATCGGAGCTTTTCAGCCCCAGCATTTT.

With respect to this clone: The sample contains more than one DNA sequence encoding this CDR3. This rearrangement joins TRBV27 to TRBJ2-2; the D is unclear. The length of the CDR3 is 13 residues. CDR1 and CDR2 (germline): MNHEY, SMNVEV (reference sequence). V lost 0 bases, J lost 8 bases, and 7 bases lay in between. This CDR3 reads CASSLSSSGELFF. CDR3 coding DNA: TGTGCCAGCAGTTTATCGAGTTCGGGGGAGCTGTTTTTT.

This clone was observed once. The gene calls are TRBV4-1 and TRBJ1-1; 9 bases are a match to TRBD1. V was pared by 7 bases and J by 5 bases, with 5 bases of the junction left unmatched. Germline V gene lookup returns CDR1 MGHRA and CDR2 YSYEKL. CDR3 length: 13 amino acids. The CDR3 loop is CASTRTGDTEAFF. The DNA of the CDR3 is TGCGCCAGCACCCGGACAGGGGATACTGAAGCTTTCTTT.

The chain couples TRBV9 to TRBJ2-5, with 8 bases identical to TRBD2. V was clipped by 2 bases and J by 0 bases; unmatched bases: 3. CDR3 length: 15 amino acids. The germline V gene encodes CDR1 SGDLS and CDR2 YYNGEE. CDR3 bases: TGTGCCAGCAGCGTCACGGGAGGGTACCAAGAGACCCAGTACTTC. Translation: CASSVTGGYQETQYF. Full variable domain (rest looked up from reference TRBV9 and TRBJ2-5): DSGVTQTPKHLITATGQRVTLRCSPRSGDLSVYWYQQSLDQGLQFLIQYYNGEERAKGNILERFSAQQFPDLHSELNLSSLELGDSALYFCASSVTGGYQETQYFGPGTRLLVL.

The DNA of the CDR3 is TGTGCCAGCAGTTTAGGGCGAGCAGGGTACTTAAGCAATCAGCCCCAGCATTTT. This encodes CASSLGRAGYLSNQPQHF. J is TRBJ1-5 and V is TRBV28, with TRBD1 as a possible D gene (5 bases). Germline-derived CDR1 and CDR2 are MDHEN and SYDVKM. This CDR3 is built from 18 residues. Between the trimmed V and J ends, which lost 2 bases and 1 base, there was a span of 18 bases. The variable domain in full, with the rest retrieved from reference TRBV28 and TRBJ1-5, is DVKVTQSSRYLVKRTGEKVFLECVQDMDHENMFWYRQDPGLGLRLIYFSYDVKMKEKGDIPEGYSVSREKKERFSLILESASTNQTSMYLCASSLGRAGYLSNQPQHFGDGTRLSIL.

The chain uses TRBV5-1 and TRBJ2-3; the D gene is possibly TRBD2 (5 bases). Trimming removed 3 bases from V and 6 bases from J, with 26 bases in between. The CDR3 loop spans 18 amino acids. Looked up from germline, CDR1 is SGHRS and CDR2 is YFSETQ. The CDR3, as DNA: TGCGCCAGCAGCTACCGTGTCGGGGAGAGGGCGGCTCGGGATACGCAGTATTTT. Its translation: CASSYRVGERAARDTQYF.

V usage is TRBV4-1 and J usage is TRBJ2-7; D may be TRBD1 or TRBD2 (5 bases each). Germline CDR1 and CDR2: MGHRA and YSYEKL. Trimming shortened V by 4 bases and J by 2 bases, and 24 bases separated the two germline ends. This CDR3 contains 18 residues. The CDR3 spells CASSPSTFGRDRAYEQYF. CDR3 DNA: TGCGCCAGCAGCCCTTCCACGTTCGGTCGGGACCGAGCCTACGAGCAGTACTTC.

The genes are TRBV4-2 and TRBJ2-2; D is perhaps TRBD1 (6 bases). The CDR3 has 20 residues. CDR1 LGHNA and CDR2 YNFKEQ come from the germline V gene. Trimming pared 4 bases from V and 1 base from J, leaving 25 bases between. CDR3 DNA sequence: TGTGCCAGCAGCCTCTTAACCGGCAGGGGCCGGAAGATGAACACCGGGGAGCTGTTTTTT. As protein: CASSLLTGRGRKMNTGELFF.

The chain uses TRBV6-5 and TRBJ1-1; D is ambiguous. This CDR3 has 11 residues. The germline V gene encodes CDR1 MNHEY and CDR2 SVGAGI. V lost 1 base and J 6 bases, leaving 3 bases between the germline ends. The CDR3 loop reads CASSYYPEAFF. The CDR3 region has the DNA TGTGCCAGCAGTTACTATCCTGAAGCTTTCTTT.

This clone was observed a single time. Other DNA sequences within the sample encode an identical CDR3. The gene calls are TRBV5-1 and TRBJ2-7; the D call may be TRBD1 or TRBD2 (5 bases each). Germline CDR1 SGHRS, CDR2 YFSETQ. V shed 4 bases and J shed 0 bases, with 11 bases lying between them. The CDR3 has 14 residues. CDR3 sequence reads: CASSPGTLSYEQYF. CDR3 coding DNA: TGCGCCAGCAGCCCAGGGACGCTCTCCTACGAGCAGTACTTC.

Worth noting for this clone: A far larger clone is just one base off, so this is likely a read error. The chain carries TRBV2 and TRBJ1-1; 10 nucleotides align to TRBD1. The CDR3 length is 14 residues. With V trimmed by 6 bases and J by 5 bases, 6 bases remained unmatched. Germline V CDR1 and CDR2: SNHLY, FYNNEI. CDR3 sequence reads: CASRTTGGGTEAFF. As DNA, the CDR3 is TGTGCCAGCAGGACGACAGGGGGCGGGACTGAAGCTTTCTTT.

This clone appeared once. The rearrangement uses TRBV9 and TRBJ1-1; D call uncertain. Germline CDR1 is SGDLS and CDR2 is YYNGEE. The V and J ends lost 0 bases and 0 bases respectively, with 12 bases between them. The CDR3 totals 16 residues. The CDR3 reads CASSVAGEGLNTEAFF. CDR3 nucleotide sequence: TGTGCCAGCAGCGTAGCTGGGGAGGGATTGAACACTGAAGCTTTCTTT.